This T cell receptor beta chain stems from a study of blood T cells in healthy people across ages. Researchers report isolating at least 7 million PBMCs per sample. Sample-barcoded 5' priming and a J-beta primer mix drove a second PCR of about 6 to 12 cycles. TCRdb ran MiXCR on the 5' RACE reads and lists one entry per CDR3 protein. Of about 590,000 distinct CDR3 sequences in the sample, roughly 30% were seen once. The sample holds a few counts of this clonotype. The antigen is unknown. This sequence may be a read error, since a much larger clone differs from it by one base. Findings and caveats of the study: Naive CD4+ cell counts and diversity both ran higher in long-lived than in aged donors.

The CDR3 has 12 amino acids. CDR1 SEHNR and CDR2 FQNEAQ come from the germline V gene (reference sequence). The V and J ends lost 5 bases and 10 bases respectively, with 12 bases between them. Sequenced: blood. This sequence was found in a woman aged 80 or older in good health. The chain recombines TRBV7-9 with TRBJ2-1; unclear D gene. Here the CDR3 reads CASSPPNYEQFF. Written as DNA, the CDR3 is TGTGCCAGCAGCCCCCCGAACTACGAGCAGTTCTTC. The entire variable domain, with the rest obtained from reference TRBV7-9 and TRBJ2-1, is as follows: DTGVSQNPRHKITKRGQNVTFRCDPISEHNRLYWYRQTLGQGPEFLTYFQNEAQLEKSRLLSDRFSAERPKGSFSTLEIQRTEQGDSAMYLCASSPPNYEQFFGPGTRLTVL.